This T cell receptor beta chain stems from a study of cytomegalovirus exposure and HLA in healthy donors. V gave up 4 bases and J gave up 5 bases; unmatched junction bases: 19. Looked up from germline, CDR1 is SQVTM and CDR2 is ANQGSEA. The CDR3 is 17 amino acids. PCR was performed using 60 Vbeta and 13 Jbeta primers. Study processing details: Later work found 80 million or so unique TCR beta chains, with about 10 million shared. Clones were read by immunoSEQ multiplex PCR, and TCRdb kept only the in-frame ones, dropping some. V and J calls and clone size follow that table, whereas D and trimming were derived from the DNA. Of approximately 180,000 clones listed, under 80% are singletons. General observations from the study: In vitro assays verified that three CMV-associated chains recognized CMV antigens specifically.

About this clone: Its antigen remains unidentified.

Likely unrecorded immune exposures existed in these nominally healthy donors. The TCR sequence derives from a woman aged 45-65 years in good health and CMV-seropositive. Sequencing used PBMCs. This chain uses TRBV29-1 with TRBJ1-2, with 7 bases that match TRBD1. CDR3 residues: CSVAFKVYQGESYGYTF. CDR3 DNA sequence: TGCAGCGTTGCGTTTAAGGTCTACCAGGGGGAGTCGTATGGCTACACCTTC.